This T cell receptor (beta chain) appears in the sequencing data of a study of T cells in Graves' hyperthyroidism and ophthalmopathy. Amplified regions were TCR beta CDR3 sequences from RNA transcripts. RT-PCR in the first round (using the HTBI primer set) targeted the TCR CDR3. TCRdb independently ran MiXCR on the multiplex PCR reads; one entry per CDR3 protein. This table holds roughly 700,000 distinct CDR3 sequences, 17% found once. The CDR3 covers 15 residues. Trimming pared 0 bases from V and 0 bases from J, leaving 8 bases between. The germline V gene has CDR1 MDHEN and CDR2 SYDVKM. The sample holds many counts of this clonotype.

The V call is TRBV28, the J call TRBJ2-5; D possibly corresponds to TRBD2 (6 bases). Sequenced: blood. The receptor was derived from a man aged 50-59 years with Graves' hyperthyroidism. The CDR3 loop is CASSLWEGDQETQYF. CDR3 DNA sequence: TGTGCCAGCAGTTTATGGGAGGGAGACCAAGAGACCCAGTACTTC. The full variable domain, rest sourced from reference TRBV28 and TRBJ2-5, is DVKVTQSSRYLVKRTGEKVFLECVQDMDHENMFWYRQDPGLGLRLIYFSYDVKMKEKGDIPEGYSVSREKKERFSLILESASTNQTSMYLCASSLWEGDQETQYFGPGTRLLVL.